The rows below give T cell receptor beta chains drawn from one sample of a study of T cells after yellow fever vaccination. TCRdb independently ran MiXCR on the 5' RACE reads; one entry per CDR3 protein. Among 300,000 to 400,000 distinct CDR3 sequences listed, roughly 7.5% were seen once. This sample comprised PBMCs, obtained about 49 days after the first yellow fever vaccination. These receptors came from a man aged 18 to 29 who received the YFV17D yellow fever vaccine. Both conserved end residues are part of each CDR3. The D gene is left open where the match is weak. Size is omitted from some rows. Given values are once, few, many or a class for expanded clones.

CDR3nt	CDR3aa	abundance	d_gene	v_gene	j_gene
TGCGCCAGCAGCCTCACGCCAGGGCCCCTTCAAGAGACCCAGTACTTC	CASSLTPGPLQETQYF	few	.	TRBV5-1	TRBJ2-5
TGTGCCAGCAGTTACTCGAGAGGCGAGCAGTACTTC	CASSYSRGEQYF	few	.	TRBV6-5	TRBJ2-7
TGTGCCAGCAGCTTCCAGGGGCAAGAGACCCAGTACTTC	CASSFQGQETQYF	.	.	TRBV7-2	TRBJ2-5
TGCGCCAGCAGCCTGGTACCGGGACTAAACGAGCAGTACTTC	CASSLVPGLNEQYF	many	TRBD2	TRBV5-1	TRBJ2-7
TGTGCCAGCAGCTCGGCGACTAGAGCGGGGGGAAATACGCAGTATTTT	CASSSATRAGGNTQYF	.	TRBD2	TRBV7-2	TRBJ2-3
TGTGCCAGCAGTTACTACCGGGAAGGAGCTTACGAGCAGTACTTC	CASSYYREGAYEQYF	few	.	TRBV6-5	TRBJ2-7
TGTGCCAGCAGCTTGGCTGCGTCTAGCGGACAAGAGACCCAGTACTTC	CASSLAASSGQETQYF	.	TRBD2	TRBV7-2	TRBJ2-5
TGTGCCAGCAGCCAAGGACTACTAGCGGGTCGCGAGCAGTACTTC	CASSQGLLAGREQYF	.	TRBD2	TRBV3-1	TRBJ2-7
TGCAGTGCTATAGACGTGGGGGTGGCACCCCTCCACTTT	CSAIDVGVAPLHF	.	.	TRBV20-1	TRBJ1-6
TGTGCCAGCAGCTTAGCGTTCGGACCTCAAGAGACCCAGTACTTC	CASSLAFGPQETQYF	.	.	TRBV7-9	TRBJ2-5
TGTGCCAGCAGAAAACAGGGACGCGTTGAGCAGTTCTTC	CASRKQGRVEQFF	.	.	TRBV12-3/TRBV12-4	TRBJ2-1
TGTGCCAGCAGCTTCGGACTGGTAGCTTTCTTT	CASSFGLVAFF	few	.	TRBV7-9	TRBJ1-1
TGTGCCAGCAGCCCTCGGGACAGTGAGTACAATGAGCAGTTCTTC	CASSPRDSEYNEQFF	few	TRBD1	TRBV7-9	TRBJ2-1
TGTGCCAGCAGCTTTGACCCGACCGGGGAGCTGTTTTTT	CASSFDPTGELFF	few	.	TRBV7-2	TRBJ2-2
TGTGCCAGCAGCCAGAGTAGAAATTCACCCCTCCACTTT	CASSQSRNSPLHF	few	.	TRBV7-3	TRBJ1-6
TGCGCCAGCAGCCAAGGGTCGACAGGGGGCTCACCCCTCCACTTT	CASSQGSTGGSPLHF	few	TRBD1	TRBV4-3	TRBJ1-6
TGTGCCAGCAGCTTCGGACAGGGAGTTCAGCCCCAGCATTTT	CASSFGQGVQPQHF	.	TRBD1	TRBV7-9	TRBJ1-5
TGTGCCAGCAGTGAAGGGGCGGGAGGCACAGATACGCAGTATTTT	CASSEGAGGTDTQYF	.	TRBD2	TRBV6-1	TRBJ2-3
TGCGCCAGCAGCCAAAGGGGAGGAACCGGGGAGCTGTTTTTT	CASSQRGGTGELFF	many	.	TRBV4-1	TRBJ2-2
TGCGCCAGCAGCCTGACAATGCCTAATTCACCCCTCCACTTT	CASSLTMPNSPLHF	few	.	TRBV5-1	TRBJ1-6
TGTGCCAGCTCACCGACAGGGCCCTATGGCTACACCTTC	CASSPTGPYGYTF	few	TRBD1	TRBV18	TRBJ1-2
TGTGCCAGCAGTTTAGCTTTGACCGGGGGGGACAATGAGCAGTTCTTC	CASSLALTGGDNEQFF	.	TRBD2	TRBV27	TRBJ2-1
TGTGCCAGCAGTTTACAGGGGTCGGCTTTCTTT	CASSLQGSAFF	few	.	TRBV12-3/TRBV12-4	TRBJ1-1
TGTGCCAGCAGTTTCTTACAGCGTTATGGCTACACCTTC	CASSFLQRYGYTF	many	.	TRBV12-3/TRBV12-4	TRBJ1-2
TGTGCCATCAGTGAGGGACGGACGTACTATGGCTACACCTTC	CAISEGRTYYGYTF	few	.	TRBV10-3	TRBJ1-2
TGTGCCATCAGTCTCAACTACGAGCAGTACTTC	CAISLNYEQYF	few	.	TRBV10-3	TRBJ2-7
TGCGCCAGCAGCCAAAGCTCGGGTCTAGCCAAAAACATTCAGTACTTC	CASSQSSGLAKNIQYF	many	.	TRBV4-3	TRBJ2-4
TGTGCCAGCAGCTTCTCCGGGAATCCCTCCTACGAGCAGTACTTC	CASSFSGNPSYEQYF	.	.	TRBV7-2	TRBJ2-7
TGCGCCAGCACCCCTGTCGTCGGGACTAGCGGGGGGGTTAGGACCGGGGAGCTGTTTTTT	CASTPVVGTSGGVRTGELFF	.	TRBD2	TRBV4-3	TRBJ2-2
TGTGCCAGCTCCAATACGGGGGACCAAGAGACCCAGTACTTC	CASSNTGDQETQYF	.	.	TRBV6-1	TRBJ2-5
TGTGCCAGCAGTGATACAGGGGGCGCGACTAATGAAAAACTGTTTTTT	CASSDTGGATNEKLFF	.	TRBD1	TRBV2	TRBJ1-4
TGTGCTAGTGGAGAAACAGATACGCAGTATTTT	CASGETDTQYF	.	.	TRBV12-5	TRBJ2-3
TGTGCCAGCAGCTTCGGGGCAGCGAACACTGAAGCTTTCTTT	CASSFGAANTEAFF	few	.	TRBV7-2	TRBJ1-1
TGTGCCAGCAGCCAGTACAGCACTGAAGCTTTCTTT	CASSQYSTEAFF	.	.	TRBV7-4	TRBJ1-1
TGCGCCAGCAGCGGCGGGGGGTTTCAGACGGTCGAGCAGTACTTC	CASSGGGFQTVEQYF	.	TRBD2	TRBV5-1	TRBJ2-7
TGTGCCAGCAGCTTAGTGGGACTAGCGGGCCTCACAGATACGCAGTATTTT	CASSLVGLAGLTDTQYF	few	TRBD2	TRBV7-2	TRBJ2-3
TGTGCCAGCTCCCATTTAATCAAGACTAGCGGGACGGCCCTTAGCTCCTACAATGAGCAGTTCTTC	CASSHLIKTSGTALSSYNEQFF	.	TRBD2	TRBV6-4	TRBJ2-1
TGTGCCAGTAGTATGGGTACAGCAACTAATGAAAAACTGTTTTTT	CASSMGTATNEKLFF	.	.	TRBV19	TRBJ1-4
TGTGCCAGCAGCAACCGCGCATCCTACGAGCAGTACTTC	CASSNRASYEQYF	few	.	TRBV4-2	TRBJ2-7